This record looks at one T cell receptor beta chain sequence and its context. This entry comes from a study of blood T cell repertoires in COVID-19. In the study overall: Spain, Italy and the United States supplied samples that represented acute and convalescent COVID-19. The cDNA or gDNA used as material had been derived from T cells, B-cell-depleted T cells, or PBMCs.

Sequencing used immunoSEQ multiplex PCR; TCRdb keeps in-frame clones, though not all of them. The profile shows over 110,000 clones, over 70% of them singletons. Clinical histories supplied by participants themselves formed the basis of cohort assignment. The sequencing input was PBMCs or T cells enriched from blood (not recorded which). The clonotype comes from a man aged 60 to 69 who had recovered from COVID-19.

CDR3 nucleotides: TGCGCCAGCAGCTTGCCGGGACAGGGGGCGATCAATGAGCAGTTCTTC. Protein sequence: CASSLPGQGAINEQFF. The chain uses TRBV5-1 and TRBJ2-1; 12 nucleotides align to TRBD1. The CDR3 runs 16 residues. Per the germline V gene, CDR1 is SGHRS and CDR2 is YFSETQ. With 1 base clipped from V and 6 bases from J, the junction kept 5 bases outside the gene matches.